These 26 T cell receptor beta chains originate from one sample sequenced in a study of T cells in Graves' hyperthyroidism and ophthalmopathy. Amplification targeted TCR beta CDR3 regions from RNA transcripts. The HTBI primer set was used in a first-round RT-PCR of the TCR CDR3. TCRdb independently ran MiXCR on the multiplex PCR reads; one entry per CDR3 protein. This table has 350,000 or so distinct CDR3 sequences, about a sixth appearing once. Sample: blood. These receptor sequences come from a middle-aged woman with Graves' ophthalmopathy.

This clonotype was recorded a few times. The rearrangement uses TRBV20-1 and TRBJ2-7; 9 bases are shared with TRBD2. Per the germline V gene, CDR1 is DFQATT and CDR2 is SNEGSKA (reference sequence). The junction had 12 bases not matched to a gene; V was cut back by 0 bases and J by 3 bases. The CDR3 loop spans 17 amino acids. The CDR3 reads CSAREPNIAGVGYEQYF. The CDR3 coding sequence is TGCAGTGCTAGAGAACCTAATATAGCGGGAGTAGGCTACGAGCAGTACTTC.

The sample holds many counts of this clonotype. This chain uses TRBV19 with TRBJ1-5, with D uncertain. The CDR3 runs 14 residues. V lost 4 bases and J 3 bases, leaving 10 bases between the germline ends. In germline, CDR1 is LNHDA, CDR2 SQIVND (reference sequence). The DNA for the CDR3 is TGTGCCAGTAGTACGTACAGAGACAATCAGCCCCAGCATTTT. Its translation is CASSTYRDNQPQHF.

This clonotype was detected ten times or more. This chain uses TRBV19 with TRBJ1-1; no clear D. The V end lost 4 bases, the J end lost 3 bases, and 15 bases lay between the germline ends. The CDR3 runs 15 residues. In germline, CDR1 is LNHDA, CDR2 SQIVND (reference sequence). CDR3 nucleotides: TGTGCCAGTAGTACAAAAAGGGTGTTGGACACTGAAGCTTTCTTT. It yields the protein CASSTKRVLDTEAFF. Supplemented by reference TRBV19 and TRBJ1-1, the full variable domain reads DGGITQSPKYLFRKEGQNVTLSCEQNLNHDAMYWYRQDPGQGLRLIYYSQIVNDFQKGDIAEGYSVSREKKESFPLTVTSAQKNPTAFYLCASSTKRVLDTEAFFGQGTRLTVV.

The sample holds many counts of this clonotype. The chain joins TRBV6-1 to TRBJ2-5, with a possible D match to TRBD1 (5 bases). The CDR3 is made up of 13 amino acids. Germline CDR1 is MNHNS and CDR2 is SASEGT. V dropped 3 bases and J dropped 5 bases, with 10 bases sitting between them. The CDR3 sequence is CASSEQGYETQYF. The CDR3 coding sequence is TGTGCCAGCAGTGAGCAGGGTTATGAGACCCAGTACTTC.

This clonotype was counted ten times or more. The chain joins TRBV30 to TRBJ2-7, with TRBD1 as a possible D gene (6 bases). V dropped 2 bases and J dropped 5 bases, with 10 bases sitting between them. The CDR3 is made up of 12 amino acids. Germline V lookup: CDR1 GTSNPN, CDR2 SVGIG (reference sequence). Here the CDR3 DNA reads TGTGCCTGGAGTCACCAGGGGAACGAGCAGTACTTC. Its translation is CAWSHQGNEQYF.

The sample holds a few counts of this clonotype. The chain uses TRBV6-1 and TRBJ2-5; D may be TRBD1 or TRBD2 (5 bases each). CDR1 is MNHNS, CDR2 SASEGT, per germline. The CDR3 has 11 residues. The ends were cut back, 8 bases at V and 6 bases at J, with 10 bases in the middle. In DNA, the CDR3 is TGTGCCAGCTCCAGGGACCAGACCCAGTACTTC. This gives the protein CASSRDQTQYF.

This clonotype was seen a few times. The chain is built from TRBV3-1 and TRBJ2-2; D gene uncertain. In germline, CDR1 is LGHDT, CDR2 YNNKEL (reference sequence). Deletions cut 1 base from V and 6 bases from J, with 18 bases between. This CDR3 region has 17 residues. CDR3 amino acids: CASSQGVAGLTSGELFF. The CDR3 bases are TGTGCCAGCAGCCAAGGGGTGGCAGGCCTAACGTCCGGGGAGCTGTTTTTT.

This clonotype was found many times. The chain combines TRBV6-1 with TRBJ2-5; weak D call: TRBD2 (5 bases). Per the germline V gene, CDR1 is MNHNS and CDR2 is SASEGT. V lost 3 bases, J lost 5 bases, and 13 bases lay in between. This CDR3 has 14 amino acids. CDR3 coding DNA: TGTGCCAGCAGTGATGTTCTAGCTCCTGAGACCCAGTACTTC. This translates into CASSDVLAPETQYF.

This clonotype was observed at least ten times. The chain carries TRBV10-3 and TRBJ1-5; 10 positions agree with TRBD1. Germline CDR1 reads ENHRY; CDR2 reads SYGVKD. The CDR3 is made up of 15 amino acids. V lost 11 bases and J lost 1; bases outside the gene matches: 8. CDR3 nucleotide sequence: TGTGCCGCCGGGACAGGGGTGACAAGCAATCAGCCCCAGCATTTT. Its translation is CAAGTGVTSNQPQHF.

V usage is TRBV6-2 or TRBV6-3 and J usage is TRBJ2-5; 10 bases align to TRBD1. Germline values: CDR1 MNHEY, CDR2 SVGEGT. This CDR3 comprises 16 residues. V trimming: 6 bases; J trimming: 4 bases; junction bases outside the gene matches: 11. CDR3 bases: TGTGCCAGCAGCCCGCCCGGACAGGGGGAGGCAGAGACCCAGTACTTC. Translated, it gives CASSPPGQGEAETQYF.

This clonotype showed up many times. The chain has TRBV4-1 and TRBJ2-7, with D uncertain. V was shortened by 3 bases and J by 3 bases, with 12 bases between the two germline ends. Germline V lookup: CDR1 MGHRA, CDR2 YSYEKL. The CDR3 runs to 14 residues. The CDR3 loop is CASSQRPDNYEQYF. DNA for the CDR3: TGCGCCAGCAGCCAGCGACCTGACAACTACGAGCAGTACTTC.

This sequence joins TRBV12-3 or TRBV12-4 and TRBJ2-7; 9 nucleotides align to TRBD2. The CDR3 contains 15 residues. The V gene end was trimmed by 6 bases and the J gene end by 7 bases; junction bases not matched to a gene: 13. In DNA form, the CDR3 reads TGTGCCAGCAGCGCGACTAGCGGAGGGGTCTCTGAGCAGTACTTC. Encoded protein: CASSATSGGVSEQYF.

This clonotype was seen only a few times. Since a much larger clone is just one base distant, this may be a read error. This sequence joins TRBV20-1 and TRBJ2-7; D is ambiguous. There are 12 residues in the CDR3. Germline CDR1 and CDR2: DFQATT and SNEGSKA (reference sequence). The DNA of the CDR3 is TGCAGTGCTAGACAGGTACCCTACGATCAGTACTTC. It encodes CSARQVPYDQYF.

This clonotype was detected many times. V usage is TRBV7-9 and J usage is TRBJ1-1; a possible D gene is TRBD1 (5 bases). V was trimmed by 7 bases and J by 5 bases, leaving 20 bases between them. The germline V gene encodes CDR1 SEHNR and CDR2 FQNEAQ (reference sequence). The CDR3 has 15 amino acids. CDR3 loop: CASTDTGAGSTEAFF. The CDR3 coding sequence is TGTGCCAGCACCGACACCGGGGCTGGATCGACTGAAGCTTTCTTT.

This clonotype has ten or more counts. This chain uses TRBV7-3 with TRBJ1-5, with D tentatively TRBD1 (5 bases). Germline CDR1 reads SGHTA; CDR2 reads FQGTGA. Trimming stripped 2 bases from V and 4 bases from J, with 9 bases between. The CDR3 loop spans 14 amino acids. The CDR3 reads CASSLYRKNQPQHF. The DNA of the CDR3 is TGTGCCAGCAGCTTATACAGGAAAAATCAGCCCCAGCATTTT.

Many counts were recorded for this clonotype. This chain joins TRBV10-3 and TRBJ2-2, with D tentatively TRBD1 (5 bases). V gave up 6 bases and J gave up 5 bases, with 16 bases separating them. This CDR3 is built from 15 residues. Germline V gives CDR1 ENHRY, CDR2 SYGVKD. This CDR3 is CAIRISTVLTGELFF. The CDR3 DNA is TGTGCCATCAGGATCTCGACAGTACTAACCGGGGAGCTGTTTTTT.

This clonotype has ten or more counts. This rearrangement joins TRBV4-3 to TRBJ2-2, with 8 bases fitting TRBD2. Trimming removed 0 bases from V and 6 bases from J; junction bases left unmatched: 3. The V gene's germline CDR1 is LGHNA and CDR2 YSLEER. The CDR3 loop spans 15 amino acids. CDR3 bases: TGCGCCAGCAGCCAAGATCGGGGACTAGCCGGGGAGCTGTTTTTT. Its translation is CASSQDRGLAGELFF.

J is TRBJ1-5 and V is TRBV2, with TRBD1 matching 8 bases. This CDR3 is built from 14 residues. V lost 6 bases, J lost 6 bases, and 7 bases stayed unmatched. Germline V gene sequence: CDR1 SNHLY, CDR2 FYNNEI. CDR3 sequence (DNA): TGTGCCAGCAGCCCTGGACAGGGCCGTCAGCCCCAGCATTTT. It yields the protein CASSPGQGRQPQHF.

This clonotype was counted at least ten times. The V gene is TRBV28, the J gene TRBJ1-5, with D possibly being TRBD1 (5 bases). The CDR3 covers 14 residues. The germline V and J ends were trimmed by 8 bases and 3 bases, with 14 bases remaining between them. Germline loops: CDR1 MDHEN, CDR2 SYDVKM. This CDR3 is CASGRTGPNQPQHF. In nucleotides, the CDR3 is TGTGCCAGCGGTCGTACAGGCCCCAATCAGCCCCAGCATTTT.

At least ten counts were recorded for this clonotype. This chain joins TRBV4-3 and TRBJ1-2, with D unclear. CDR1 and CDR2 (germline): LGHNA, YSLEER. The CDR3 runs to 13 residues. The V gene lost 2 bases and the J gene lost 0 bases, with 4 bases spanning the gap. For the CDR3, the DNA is TGCGCCAGCAGCCAAATGACTAACTATGGCTACACCTTC. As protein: CASSQMTNYGYTF.

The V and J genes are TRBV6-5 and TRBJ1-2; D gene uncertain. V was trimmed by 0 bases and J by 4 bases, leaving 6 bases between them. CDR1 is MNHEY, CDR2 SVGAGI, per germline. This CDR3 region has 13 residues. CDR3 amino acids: CASSYSQTYGYTF. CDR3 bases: TGTGCCAGCAGTTACTCGCAGACCTATGGCTACACCTTC.

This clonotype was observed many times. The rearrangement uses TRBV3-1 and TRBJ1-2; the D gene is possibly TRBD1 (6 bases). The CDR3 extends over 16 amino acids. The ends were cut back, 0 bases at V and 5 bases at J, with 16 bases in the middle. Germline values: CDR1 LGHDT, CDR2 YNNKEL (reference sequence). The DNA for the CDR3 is TGTGCCAGCAGCCAAGATGGCCAGGGGAGGACTTATGGCTACACCTTC. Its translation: CASSQDGQGRTYGYTF.

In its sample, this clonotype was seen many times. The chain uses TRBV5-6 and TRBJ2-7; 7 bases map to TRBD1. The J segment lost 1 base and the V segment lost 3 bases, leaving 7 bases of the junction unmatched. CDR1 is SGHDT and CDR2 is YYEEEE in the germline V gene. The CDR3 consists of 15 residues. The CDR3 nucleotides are TGTGCCAGCAGCTGGCAAGGGACAGATTCCTACGAGCAGTACTTC. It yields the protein CASSWQGTDSYEQYF.

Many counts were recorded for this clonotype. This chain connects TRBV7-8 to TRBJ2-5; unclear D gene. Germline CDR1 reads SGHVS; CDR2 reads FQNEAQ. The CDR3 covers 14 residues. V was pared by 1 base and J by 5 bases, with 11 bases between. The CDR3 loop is CASSLVGNTETQYF. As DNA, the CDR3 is TGTGCCAGCAGCTTAGTAGGTAACACGGAGACCCAGTACTTC.

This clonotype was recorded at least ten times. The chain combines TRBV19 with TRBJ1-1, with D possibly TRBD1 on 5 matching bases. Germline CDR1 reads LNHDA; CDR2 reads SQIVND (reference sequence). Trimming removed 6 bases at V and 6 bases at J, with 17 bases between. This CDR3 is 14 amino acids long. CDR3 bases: TGTGCCAGTAGACAGGAGCTAACAAGCTCTGAAGCTTTCTTT. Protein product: CASRQELTSSEAFF. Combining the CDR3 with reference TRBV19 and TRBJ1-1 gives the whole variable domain DGGITQSPKYLFRKEGQNVTLSCEQNLNHDAMYWYRQDPGQGLRLIYYSQIVNDFQKGDIAEGYSVSREKKESFPLTVTSAQKNPTAFYLCASRQELTSSEAFFGQGTRLTVV.

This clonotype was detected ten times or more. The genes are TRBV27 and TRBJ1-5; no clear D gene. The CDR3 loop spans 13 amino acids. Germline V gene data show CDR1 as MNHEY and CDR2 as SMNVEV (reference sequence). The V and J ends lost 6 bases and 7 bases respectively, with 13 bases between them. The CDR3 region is CASRANRGQPQHF. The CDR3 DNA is TGTGCCAGCAGAGCGAATCGAGGACAGCCCCAGCATTTT.